The 32 T cell receptor beta chains below all came from one sample that was sequenced in a study of blood T cell repertoires in COVID-19. Generated by immunoSEQ multiplex PCR, the TCRdb table keeps only in-frame clones and is missing some. This sample carries some 200,000 clones, 80% to 90% of them seen once, and the ten largest clones take about 0.81%. The sequenced material came from peripheral blood. Receptors were obtained from a woman in her 70s with acute or convalescent COVID-19.

The chain couples TRBV19 to TRBJ2-7; no clear D gene. The CDR3 contains 10 residues. Germline CDR1 is LNHDA and CDR2 is SQIVND (reference sequence). V lost 7 bases and J 3 bases, leaving 4 bases between the germline ends. The CDR3 protein is CASTHYEQYF. The CDR3 nucleotides read TGTGCCAGTACCCACTACGAGCAGTACTTC.

The CDR3 loop reads CASGVGQGIFEAFF. CDR3 nucleotide sequence: TGTGCCAGCGGGGTAGGACAGGGAATTTTTGAAGCTTTCTTT. V and J are TRBV2 and TRBJ1-1; TRBD1 agrees at 8 bases. This CDR3 is built from 14 residues. Germline V gene data show CDR1 as SNHLY and CDR2 as FYNNEI. The trim removed 8 bases at V and 7 bases at J, leaving 12 bases unmatched.

The V call is TRBV5-1, the J call TRBJ2-2; 7 bases line up with TRBD1. Germline-derived CDR1 and CDR2 are SGHRS and YFSETQ. V was clipped by 2 bases and J by 7 bases; unmatched bases: 8. CDR3 length: 15 residues. CDR3 coding DNA: TGCGCCAGCAGCTTTACAGGGGTGAAAGGCGGGGAGCTGTTTTTT. Its protein product is CASSFTGVKGGELFF.

The chain employs TRBV11-2 and TRBJ1-3; possibly TRBD1 for D (5 bases). V was trimmed by 1 base and J by 0 bases, leaving 16 bases between them. Germline V gene lookup returns CDR1 SGHAT and CDR2 FQNNGV. There are 18 residues in the CDR3. CDR3: CASSLGGAGSISGNTIYF. The CDR3 DNA follows: TGTGCCAGCAGCTTAGGCGGGGCGGGTTCGATCTCTGGAAACACCATATATTTT.

The chain carries TRBV10-1 and TRBJ2-7; maybe TRBD2 (6 bases). From germline, CDR1 is WNHNN and CDR2 SYGVQD (reference sequence). The ends were cut back, 2 bases at V and 2 bases at J, with 7 bases in the middle. This CDR3 contains 13 residues. The CDR3 coding sequence is TGCGCCAGCAGTGAGGGAGGGGCCTACGAGCAGTACTTC. It encodes CASSEGGAYEQYF.

The gene calls are TRBV7-3 and TRBJ1-6; D remains ambiguous. Trimming left V 3 bases short and J 7 bases short, with 13 bases between. CDR1 and CDR2 (germline): SGHTA, FQGTGA. This CDR3 has 15 amino acids. The CDR3 DNA sequence: TGTGCCAGCAGCTTTCGCTCTTCAGAAAATTCACCCCTCCACTTT. This sequence encodes CASSFRSSENSPLHF.

The chain is built from TRBV5-1 and TRBJ2-3; TRBD2 aligns across 7 bases. This CDR3 has 16 residues. With 0 bases clipped from V and 3 bases from J, the junction kept 7 bases outside the gene matches. Germline-derived CDR1 and CDR2 are SGHRS and YFSETQ. The DNA for the CDR3 is TGCGCCAGCAGCTTGGGCGCGGGAGTCGGGACAGATACGCAGTATTTT. Protein: CASSLGAGVGTDTQYF. Variable domain in full (rest from reference TRBV5-1 and TRBJ2-3): KAGVTQTPRYLIKTRGQQVTLSCSPISGHRSVSWYQQTPGQGLQFLFEYFSETQRNKGNFPGRFSGRQFSNSRSEMNVSTLELGDSALYLCASSLGAGVGTDTQYFGPGTRLTVL.

The chain employs TRBV10-3 and TRBJ2-2, with D tentatively TRBD1 (6 bases). The germline CDR1 and CDR2 sequences are ENHRY and SYGVKD. The CDR3 totals 13 residues. V shed 10 bases and J shed 5 bases, with 14 bases lying between them. The CDR3 here is CATSQGPTGELFF. CDR3 in DNA: TGTGCCACTTCACAGGGACCGACCGGGGAGCTGTTTTTT.

The rearrangement joins TRBV25-1 to TRBJ1-1, with D perhaps TRBD1 (6 bases). The V end lost 5 bases, the J end lost 7 bases, and 11 bases lay between the germline ends. The germline V gene has CDR1 MGHDK and CDR2 SYGVNS. The length of the CDR3 is 12 residues. The CDR3 DNA sequence: TGTGCCAGCAGTCTAGGACAGCTTGAAGCTTTCTTT. Encoded protein: CASSLGQLEAFF.

V is TRBV5-1 and J is TRBJ2-1; maybe TRBD2 (5 bases). V was trimmed by 4 bases and J by 8 bases, leaving 13 bases between them. Germline CDR1 reads SGHRS; CDR2 reads YFSETQ. The CDR3 runs 13 residues. CDR3 in DNA: TGCGCCAGCAGCCTTCCCGGAGGCGATGAGCAGTTCTTC. Its translation: CASSLPGGDEQFF.

This chain joins TRBV9 and TRBJ1-1, with 10 bases lining up with TRBD1. The CDR3 is 13 residues long. The germline V gene has CDR1 SGDLS and CDR2 YYNGEE. J lost 11 bases, V lost 4 bases, and 8 bases had no gene match. Written as DNA, the CDR3 is TGTGCCAGCAGCCTCGGGACAGGGGATACGGCTTTCTTT. Amino acids: CASSLGTGDTAFF.

The V call is TRBV19, the J call TRBJ1-1, with 9 bases aligning to TRBD1. The CDR3 has 14 amino acids. CDR1 and CDR2 from the germline V gene are LNHDA and SQIVND (reference sequence). Losses at the gene ends were 7 bases for V and 0 bases for J; bases not matched to a gene: 3. The CDR3 nucleotides read TGTGCCAGTAACAACAGGGGGCTGAACACTGAAGCTTTCTTT. Translated: CASNNRGLNTEAFF.

The rearrangement uses TRBV4-2 and TRBJ2-2, with unresolved D. V lost 0 bases and J 5 bases, leaving 7 bases between the germline ends. The CDR3 loop spans 14 amino acids. Germline assignment: CDR1 LGHNA and CDR2 YNFKEQ. The CDR3 DNA sequence: TGTGCCAGCAGCCAAGATCAGGCGACCGGGGAGCTGTTTTTT. This codes for CASSQDQATGELFF.

This sequence joins TRBV6-5 and TRBJ1-4; D unresolved. The germline V gene encodes CDR1 MNHEY and CDR2 SVGAGI. V dropped 6 bases and J dropped 7 bases, with 12 bases sitting between them. This CDR3 is built from 13 residues. CDR3 amino acids: CASSGPGGEKLFF. The CDR3 nucleotides read TGTGCCAGCAGCGGCCCCGGAGGTGAAAAACTGTTTTTT.

The chain employs TRBV5-1 and TRBJ1-1, with 12 bases identical to TRBD1. The CDR3 is 14 amino acids. Per the germline V gene, CDR1 is SGHRS and CDR2 is YFSETQ. V lost 6 bases and J lost 8; bases outside the gene matches: 8. The CDR3: CASTRPGQGAEAFF. The CDR3 nucleotides are TGCGCCAGCACCCGACCGGGACAGGGGGCGGAAGCTTTCTTT. Using reference TRBV5-1 and TRBJ1-1 for the parts outside the CDR3, the full variable domain is KAGVTQTPRYLIKTRGQQVTLSCSPISGHRSVSWYQQTPGQGLQFLFEYFSETQRNKGNFPGRFSGRQFSNSRSEMNVSTLELGDSALYLCASTRPGQGAEAFFGQGTRLTVV.

The rearrangement links TRBV3-1 (or the pseudogene TRBV3-2) to TRBJ2-7; 11 bases match TRBD2. The V segment lost 5 bases and the J segment 3 bases; nucleotides outside the gene matches: 6. CDR1 is LGHDT, CDR2 YNNKEL, per germline (reference sequence). CDR3 length: 15 amino acids. The CDR3 loop reads CASSARLAGYYEQYF. Here the CDR3 DNA reads TGTGCCAGCAGCGCCCGACTAGCGGGGTACTACGAGCAGTACTTC.

The chain employs TRBV21-1 and TRBJ2-1; the listed D gene, TRBD2, was not tested against the DNA. TRBV21-1 has pseudogene status. The CDR3 spans 15 residues. The DNA of the CDR3 is TGTGCCATAAAAGGTGAGGGAGCGCACTACAATGAGCAGTTCTTC. This gives the protein CAIKGEGAHYNEQFF.

The V call is TRBV5-1, the J call TRBJ2-7; 9 bases fit TRBD1. The ends lost 4 bases at V and 3 bases at J; junction bases unmatched: 5. Germline CDR1 reads SGHRS; CDR2 reads YFSETQ. This CDR3 comprises 14 residues. The CDR3 nucleotides are TGCGCCAGCAGCCCGGGACAGGGATTCTACGAGCAGTACTTC. It is translated as CASSPGQGFYEQYF.

This chain uses TRBV4-1 with TRBJ2-1; 10 bases are a match to TRBD2. CDR3 length equals 14 residues. The germline CDR1 and CDR2 sequences are MGHRA and YSYEKL. With V trimmed by 10 bases and J by 9 bases, 12 bases remained unmatched. The CDR3 region has the DNA TGCGCCACCTCAACTAGCGGGAACACCGTTGAGCAGTTCTTC. As protein: CATSTSGNTVEQFF.

The chain links TRBV2 to TRBJ2-1, with 10 bases identical to TRBD2. The CDR3 sequence is 15 residues long. Germline assignment: CDR1 SNHLY and CDR2 FYNNEI. Germline trimming cut 5 bases from V and 6 bases from J; bases unmatched to any gene: 7. The CDR3 DNA reads as TGTGCCAGCAGTATCACTAGCGGGACGGTCAATGAGCAGTTCTTC. Its translation: CASSITSGTVNEQFF.

V usage is TRBV5-1 and J usage is TRBJ1-1; 11 nucleotides match TRBD1. The length of the CDR3 is 16 residues. Germline V gives CDR1 SGHRS, CDR2 YFSETQ. The ends lost 5 bases at V and 0 bases at J; junction bases unmatched: 6. This CDR3 reads CASRTGQGALNTEAFF. Here the CDR3 DNA reads TGCGCCAGCAGAACAGGACAGGGGGCCTTGAACACTGAAGCTTTCTTT. Based on the CDR3 plus reference TRBV5-1 and TRBJ1-1, the full variable domain is KAGVTQTPRYLIKTRGQQVTLSCSPISGHRSVSWYQQTPGQGLQFLFEYFSETQRNKGNFPGRFSGRQFSNSRSEMNVSTLELGDSALYLCASRTGQGALNTEAFFGQGTRLTVV.

In its sample, this clone was seen once. V gene TRBV19 combines with J gene TRBJ2-3; 9 bases are shared with TRBD1. CDR1 and CDR2 (germline): LNHDA, SQIVND (reference sequence). J was trimmed by 3 bases and V by 3 bases; bases with no gene match: 7. The CDR3 spans 16 residues. In nucleotides, the CDR3 is TGTGCCAGTAGTATTCGGACCGGGACAGGGACAGATACGCAGTATTTT. It encodes CASSIRTGTGTDTQYF.

This rearrangement joins TRBV7-3 to TRBJ2-1, with 12 positions matching TRBD2. Per germline, CDR1 SGHTA and CDR2 FQGTGA. V trimming: 5 bases; J trimming: 6 bases; junction bases outside the gene matches: 5. This CDR3 comprises 15 residues. The CDR3 sequence is CASSAGLAGSNEQFF. The CDR3 DNA reads TGTGCCAGCAGCGCCGGACTAGCGGGATCCAATGAGCAGTTCTTC.

V usage is TRBV4-3 and J usage is TRBJ1-5, with TRBD1 as a possible D gene (6 bases). Germline CDR1 and CDR2: LGHNA and YSLEER. Trimming removed 3 bases at V and 8 bases at J, with 14 bases between. The CDR3 contains 14 residues. As DNA, the CDR3 is TGCGCCAGCAGCCAGGCACAGGGCAGCAAGCCCCAGCATTTT. Its protein product is CASSQAQGSKPQHF.

The chain recombines TRBV11-2 with TRBJ1-2, with 9 bases matching TRBD1. V dropped 6 bases and J dropped 4; count of bases not matched to a gene: 3. CDR1 and CDR2 (germline): SGHAT, FQNNGV. This CDR3 spans 13 amino acids. The CDR3 is CASSSDRGYGYTF. The CDR3 DNA is TGTGCCAGCAGTTCGGACAGGGGCTATGGCTACACCTTC. The full variable domain, in which reference TRBV11-2 and TRBJ1-2 provide the parts outside the CDR3, is EAGVAQSPRYKIIEKRQSVAFWCNPISGHATLYWYQQILGQGPKLLIQFQNNGVVDDSQLPKDRFSAERLKGVDSTLKIQPAKLEDSAVYLCASSSDRGYGYTFGSGTRLTVV.

CDR3 sequence: CASSQDSSNQPQHF. In nucleotides, the CDR3 is TGTGCCAGCAGCCAGGACAGTAGCAATCAGCCCCAGCATTTT. This sequence joins TRBV3-1 (or the pseudogene TRBV3-2) and TRBJ1-5, with TRBD1 as a possible D gene (6 bases). Germline values: CDR1 LGHDT, CDR2 YNNKEL (reference sequence). Trimming cost V 3 bases and J 0 bases, with 6 bases left between them. The CDR3 loop spans 14 amino acids.

The CDR3 nucleotides are TGTGCCACCAGTGGTGGACAGCTCACAGATACGCAGTATTTT. Protein sequence: CATSGGQLTDTQYF. V is TRBV24-1 and J is TRBJ2-3, with TRBD1 as a possible D gene (6 bases). Germline CDR1 and CDR2: KGHDR and SFDVKD. Trimming shortened V by 5 bases and J by 2 bases, and 10 bases separated the two germline ends. This CDR3 spans 14 amino acids.

The chain couples TRBV19 to TRBJ2-2; 10 positions agree with TRBD2. CDR3 length: 16 residues. V dropped 4 bases and J dropped 4; count of bases not matched to a gene: 6. The germline gives CDR1 LNHDA, CDR2 SQIVND (reference sequence). The CDR3 sequence: CASSRTSGWGTGELFF. The CDR3 DNA sequence: TGTGCCAGTAGTAGGACTAGCGGTTGGGGCACCGGGGAGCTGTTTTTT.

The CDR3 DNA reads as TGTGCCAGCAGCCTAATGAGGTTTTCTGGAAACACCATATATTTT. Translation gives CASSLMRFSGNTIYF. The gene calls are TRBV7-8 and TRBJ1-3; unclear D gene. The CDR3 is made up of 15 amino acids. Germline CDR1 is SGHVS and CDR2 is FQNEAQ. Trimming took off 5 bases at V and 1 base at J, with 12 bases between the two ends.

V is TRBV15 and J is TRBJ1-6; TRBD1 agrees at 8 bases. Looked up from germline, CDR1 is LNHNV and CDR2 is YYDKDF (reference sequence). This CDR3 comprises 15 residues. The V segment lost 1 base and the J segment 6 bases; nucleotides outside the gene matches: 2. The CDR3 nucleotides read TGTGCCACCAGCAGAGGACAGGGGCGTAATTCACCCCTCCACTTT. Translation: CATSRGQGRNSPLHF.

The V gene is TRBV7-9, the J gene TRBJ2-2, with TRBD2 matching 10 bases. The CDR3 consists of 15 residues. With V trimmed by 5 bases and J by 6 bases, 6 bases remained unmatched. The germline gives CDR1 SEHNR, CDR2 FQNEAQ (reference sequence). CDR3 coding DNA: TGTGCCAGCAGCGTCACTAGCGGGGTCCCCGGGGAGCTGTTTTTT. This codes for CASSVTSGVPGELFF.

The gene calls are TRBV7-2 and TRBJ1-6; 8 positions agree with TRBD1. CDR1 and CDR2 (germline): SGHTA, FQGNSA. V was pared by 4 bases and J by 9 bases, with 5 bases of the junction left unmatched. This CDR3 is built from 14 residues. The CDR3 sequence is CASSSGQGASPLHF. The CDR3 DNA reads as TGTGCCAGCAGCTCCGGACAGGGAGCTTCACCCCTCCACTTT.